Listed below are T cell receptor beta chains from one sample, sequenced in a study of metastatic and nonmetastatic thyroid tumors. TCRdb re-called clones from the PCR reads using MiXCR. The table records about 12,000 clones, approximately 29% of them present only once. Source material: tumor tissue. The receptors stem from a female donor with papillary thyroid cancer or a benign thyroid nodule (not recorded which). Some clones in this sample may be carry-over from other donors' samples. The CDR3 runs from the conserved cysteine through the conserved F or W. Fields, in order: clone size, D gene, J gene, V gene, CDR3 DNA, CDR3 protein. The D gene is left open where the match is weak. For some rows the clone size is stated as once, few or many, or as a class when expanded; others skip it.

clone size: NA; D gene: TRBD1; J gene: TRBJ1-1; V gene: TRBV12-3/TRBV12-4; CDR3 DNA: TGTGCCAGCAGTTGGGACAGGTTCCCTGAAGCTTTCTTT; CDR3 protein: CASSWDRFPEAFF
clone size: many; D gene: TRBD1; J gene: TRBJ2-5; V gene: TRBV9; CDR3 DNA: TGTGCCAGCAGCGTTTCATTTCAGGGGGCGGAGGGGACCCAGTACTTC; CDR3 protein: CASSVSFQGAEGTQYF
clone size: many; D gene: TRBD1; J gene: TRBJ2-2; V gene: TRBV7-2; CDR3 DNA: TGTGCCAGCAGAACTTCGACAGGGGTGACCGGGGAGCTGTTTTTT; CDR3 protein: CASRTSTGVTGELFF
clone size: few; D gene: NA; J gene: TRBJ2-7; V gene: TRBV12-3/TRBV12-4; CDR3 DNA: TGTGCCAGCAGTTTACGGGGGAGCGAGCAGTACTTC; CDR3 protein: CASSLRGSEQYF
clone size: medium-sized; D gene: NA; J gene: TRBJ2-7; V gene: TRBV27; CDR3 DNA: TGTGCCACCCGGGGATGGGGGCTCCACTACGAGCAGTACTTC; CDR3 protein: CATRGWGLHYEQYF
clone size: NA; D gene: NA; J gene: TRBJ2-3; V gene: TRBV20-1; CDR3 DNA: TGCAGTGCGCCCAATGCGGCTAGCACAGATACGCAGTATTTT; CDR3 protein: CSAPNAASTDTQYF
clone size: NA; D gene: NA; J gene: TRBJ2-1; V gene: TRBV6-2/TRBV6-3; CDR3 DNA: TGTGCCAGCAGTTACTACCCGCGGGACCGGCTGTTCTTC; CDR3 protein: CASSYYPRDRLFF
clone size: NA; D gene: NA; J gene: TRBJ2-7; V gene: TRBV20-1; CDR3 DNA: TGCAGTGCTAGAGTGGGCGGGTCTTGGCACGAGCAGTACTTC; CDR3 protein: CSARVGGSWHEQYF
clone size: NA; D gene: NA; J gene: TRBJ2-7; V gene: TRBV12-3/TRBV12-4; CDR3 DNA: TGTGCCAGCAGTCCAAGACTAGGAAATTCCTACGAGCAGTACTTC; CDR3 protein: CASSPRLGNSYEQYF
clone size: NA; D gene: TRBD1; J gene: TRBJ1-6; V gene: TRBV11-3; CDR3 DNA: TGTGCCAGCAGCGCACGGGACAGGGTTTCACCCCTCCACTTT; CDR3 protein: CASSARDRVSPLHF
clone size: NA; D gene: TRBD2; J gene: TRBJ2-2; V gene: TRBV3-1; CDR3 DNA: TGTGCCAGCAGATATACTAGCGGGAGGGCCCCAACCGGGGAGCTGTTTTTT; CDR3 protein: CASRYTSGRAPTGELFF
clone size: NA; D gene: NA; J gene: TRBJ1-4; V gene: TRBV6-5; CDR3 DNA: TGTGCCAGCAGTTACTCGGTCCTACGCGGCCAAAGTGAAAAACTGTTTTTT; CDR3 protein: CASSYSVLRGQSEKLFF
clone size: NA; D gene: NA; J gene: TRBJ1-2; V gene: TRBV4-1; CDR3 DNA: TGCGCCAGCAATGGGGGCTATGGCTACACCTTC; CDR3 protein: CASNGGYGYTF
clone size: NA; D gene: NA; J gene: TRBJ2-3; V gene: TRBV27; CDR3 DNA: TGTGCCAGCACCCCGCAGGGCGCCTACACAGATACGCAGTATTTT; CDR3 protein: CASTPQGAYTDTQYF
clone size: few; D gene: NA; J gene: TRBJ2-5; V gene: TRBV6-1; CDR3 DNA: TGTGCCAGCAGTGAAGCTGCCGGGGAAAAAGAGACCCAGTACTTC; CDR3 protein: CASSEAAGEKETQYF
clone size: NA; D gene: TRBD2; J gene: TRBJ2-7; V gene: TRBV18; CDR3 DNA: TGTGCCAGCTCACCCCGGGACTACCTCTACGAGCAGTACTTC; CDR3 protein: CASSPRDYLYEQYF
clone size: few; D gene: NA; J gene: TRBJ2-1; V gene: TRBV19; CDR3 DNA: TGTGCCAGTAGTAGGGGCTACAATGAGCAGTTCTTC; CDR3 protein: CASSRGYNEQFF
clone size: large; D gene: NA; J gene: TRBJ1-1; V gene: TRBV6-5; CDR3 DNA: TGTGCCAGCAGTTACTCCGACATTGGGTACACTGAAGCTTTCTTT; CDR3 protein: CASSYSDIGYTEAFF
clone size: NA; D gene: TRBD2; J gene: TRBJ2-1; V gene: TRBV20-1; CDR3 DNA: TGCAGTGCTAGCTCCCTTAGCGGGGGATCCTACAATGAGCAGTCCTTC; CDR3 protein: CSASSLSGGSYNEQSF
clone size: NA; D gene: NA; J gene: TRBJ2-3; V gene: TRBV20-1; CDR3 DNA: TGCAGTGCTATCTTACTATCGGGTACAGATACGCAGTATTTT; CDR3 protein: CSAILLSGTDTQYF
clone size: NA; D gene: NA; J gene: TRBJ2-1; V gene: TRBV20-1; CDR3 DNA: TGCAGTGCTAGAGCAGGGTTCGAGCGGGACATAAATGAGCAGTTCTTC; CDR3 protein: CSARAGFERDINEQFF
clone size: NA; D gene: NA; J gene: TRBJ2-7; V gene: TRBV6-1; CDR3 DNA: TGTGCCAGCAGTGAATTCTGGGACGGCTCCTACGAGCAGTACTTC; CDR3 protein: CASSEFWDGSYEQYF